This T cell receptor (beta chain) was recorded in a study of PD-1 blockade in classical Hodgkin lymphoma (TCRdb year 2020). Background for the entire study: Nivolumab dosing was 3 mg/kg intravenously every 2 weeks, continuing until either disease progression or unacceptable toxicity. The study used TCR beta sequencing and CyTOF to define a peripheral blood immune signature of response to PD-1 blockade in classical Hodgkin lymphoma. The study at large found these results: Patients starting nivolumab less than 1 year after ASCT had lower diversity and were excluded from later analyses to avoid confounding by immune reconstitution. Among trial patients, those achieving complete response had baseline diversity similar to that of newly diagnosed patients, while diversity was significantly lower in partial responders and progressors. Newly diagnosed patients were reported to have lower baseline TCR diversity than healthy donors, and relapsed/refractory patients were reported to have lower baseline TCR diversity still. By C4D1, a significant rise was seen in CD4+ TCR diversity but not in CD8+ TCR diversity (p=0.0027 vs p=0.16), and the rise was most apparent among complete responders (p=0.02). The study covered only a single clinical trial cohort, and the causes of the repertoire differences, possibly disease activity or prior therapy, were still not defined.

The Qiagen DNeasy kit was used to extract genomic DNA from unsorted PBMCs and from the negatively selected CD4+ and CD8+ fractions. TCR beta CDR3 regions were amplified by immunoSEQ multiplex PCR using primers annealing to V and J segments. A synthetic immune receptor repertoire was used to minimize amplification bias, and remaining bias was computationally removed after sequencing. For the original study's pipeline: Custom Python scripts were used to quantify repertoire diversity as the Shannon entropy index. Unsorted, CD4+ and CD8+ repertoires were examined separately, except in combined analyses, for which CD4+ and CD8+ sequences were merged in silico. A clone counted as expanded when the clone's frequency after treatment rose at least 2-fold relative to C1D1, and clones undetected at baseline were given a pseudocount of 0.5. Clones with 0 or 1 copy at C1D1 were classified as singleton clones, and clones with 2 or more copies were classified as non-singleton clones. Clones expanded in unsorted samples were assigned a CD4+, CD8+ or unknown annotation through matching of protein sequences in sorted samples from the same patient. Wilcoxon tests on paired samples were used to test diversity changes from C1D1 to C4D1. TCRdb's version of the immuneACCESS table is confined to in-frame rearrangements and falls short of the full clone set. An unresolved V gene accounts for under half of the shortfall where checked; the remainder is of unknown origin. V and J calls and clone size are as listed in that table; D and trimming were resolved from the DNA. The sample data list some 100,000 clones, and roughly 92% of these were observed just once. The top ten clonotypes cover less than 3.5% of the sample.

Turning to this clone: Its antigen has not been determined. No base qualities exist here, and no much larger clone lies one base off it.

The junction shows trimming of 0 bases on V and 6 bases on J, and the gene matches do not reach 10 bases of it. The CDR3 goes from the cysteine to the phenylalanine over 16 residues. CDR3 DNA is the only sequence kept; it has 48 bases, read in frame from the first base. The germline V gene encodes CDR1 MGHRA and CDR2 YSYEKL. In the paper's terms, the time point label means: cycle 1 day 1 (C1D1), immediately before nivolumab initiation. Every trial patient had relapsed after autologous stem cell transplantation, and cohorts A, B and C differed in prior brentuximab vedotin exposure. A total of over 55 patients with relapsed/refractory classical Hodgkin lymphoma made up the trial cohort, and each patient's best overall response was complete response, partial response or progressive disease. Trial patients were treated with single-agent nivolumab in the multi-cohort phase II CheckMate 205 trial. An independent review committee assessed best overall response by applying the 2007 International Working Group response criteria. Trial PBMCs were collected just before the start of nivolumab (C1D1) and during therapy at cycle 2 day 1 and cycle 4 day 1. Peripheral blood was collected in 8 mL Vacutainer Cell Preparation Tubes, from which PBMCs were isolated by centrifugation and then cryopreserved.

The sequence derives from a human donor with classical Hodgkin lymphoma. This chain joins TRBV4-1 to TRBJ2-7; TRBD2 agrees with 8 junctional bases. The input for sequencing was peripheral blood mononuclear cells (PBMCs), taken at baseline. The base sequence is TGCGCCAGCAGCCAAGAGCGGTCGAGCGGGAGATCCGAGCAGTACTTC. The resulting protein is CASSQERSSGRSEQYF.